The present T cell receptor (beta chain) was sequenced within a study of blood T cell repertoires in COVID-19. TCRdb's copy holds only in-frame clones and misses some; the assay was immunoSEQ multiplex PCR. The sample carries more than 300,000 clones, over 90% recorded once. V lost 6 bases, J lost 2 bases, and 5 bases stayed unmatched. The germline V gene has CDR1 SGHNT and CDR2 YYREEE (reference sequence). The CDR3 has 14 amino acids. Study members were between roughly 18 and 100 years old and lived in approximately 25 US regions. The receptor's source is a woman between 25 and 40 years old who had been exposed to COVID-19. The sample consisted of PBMCs or T cells enriched from blood (not recorded which). This chain connects TRBV5-4 to TRBJ2-5, with 9 bases fitting TRBD2. Here the CDR3 reads CASTRGGDQETQYF. Written as DNA, the CDR3 is TGTGCCAGCACACGCGGGGGGGATCAAGAGACCCAGTACTTC.